This paragraph covers one T cell receptor (beta chain) sequence. The data originate from a study of chemoradiotherapy in HPV16-positive cancers. Using immunoSEQ multiplex PCR, the repertoire was profiled, and TCRdb retains in-frame clones only, with some absent. The sample consists of around 17,000 clones, roughly two thirds of them appearing once. V was clipped by 0 bases and J by 0 bases, with 14 bases between them. This CDR3 is 17 amino acids long. The V gene's germline CDR1 is MDHEN and CDR2 SYDVKM. The chain combines TRBV28 with TRBJ1-1; no reliable D call. Specimen: tumor tissue, collected from a patient who underwent chemoradiotherapy. The receptor was isolated from a human donor with HPV-associated anogenital cancer. The CDR3 DNA is TGTGCCAGCAGTTTATGGGGCAGTCCTAACCTGAACACTGAAGCTTTCTTT. It codes for CASSLWGSPNLNTEAFF.